The rows below give T cell receptor beta chains drawn from one sample of a study of early T cells in non-severe SARS-CoV-2 infection. From the 5' RACE reads, TCRdb called clonotypes with MiXCR, one entry per CDR3 protein. The table includes 46,000 or so distinct CDR3 sequences, 13% detected once. Material for sequencing was whole blood. Receptors originate from an adult who was a healthcare worker with PCR-confirmed SARS-CoV-2 infection or an uninfected control (not recorded which). Each CDR3 is given without its conserved first and last residue.

V: TRBV13
J: TRBJ1-1
length: 13
CDR3: ASSRIKTGRPEAF

V: TRBV30
J: TRBJ1-2
length: 12
CDR3: AWAARQGGYGYT

V: TRBV5-1
J: TRBJ2-7
length: 13
CDR3: ASSTRGQRSLEQY

V: TRBV28
J: TRBJ2-5
length: 11
CDR3: ASRGGGRETQY

V: TRBV6-6
J: TRBJ2-7
length: 13
CDR3: ASSYKAGQPQEQY

V: TRBV20-1
J: TRBJ1-3
length: 13
CDR3: SARRGAASGNTIY

V: TRBV29-1
J: TRBJ1-1
length: 10
CDR3: SVDGASTEAF

V: TRBV11-2
J: TRBJ1-6
length: 12
CDR3: ASSFGREYSPLH

V: TRBV28
J: TRBJ1-1
length: 15
CDR3: ASSLSDGTGKDTEAF

V: TRBV2
J: TRBJ2-2
length: 13
CDR3: ASGNGQGDTGELF

V: TRBV5-6
J: TRBJ1-1
length: 11
CDR3: ASSLDRGTEAF

V: TRBV2
J: TRBJ2-7
length: 11
CDR3: AGTEQGVGEQY

V: TRBV7-9
J: TRBJ2-1
length: 11
CDR3: ASSLAGVDEQF

V: TRBV6-6
J: TRBJ2-7
length: 14
CDR3: ASSYSTSGAGYEQY

V: TRBV18
J: TRBJ1-1
length: 12
CDR3: ASSYRVADTEAF

V: TRBV27
J: TRBJ2-1
length: 12
CDR3: ASSFSSSYNEQF

V: TRBV7-9
J: TRBJ2-3
length: 14
CDR3: ASSYTGTASTDTQY

V: TRBV7-3
J: TRBJ2-1
length: 13
CDR3: ASSSRLAGGGEQF

V: TRBV12-3/TRBV12-4
J: TRBJ1-1
length: 12
CDR3: ASSFHRMNTEAF

V: TRBV3-1
J: TRBJ1-2
length: 17
CDR3: ASSQDTGEGTGRWYGYT

V: TRBV28
J: TRBJ2-7
length: 14
CDR3: ASSPHGGQGADEQY

V: TRBV6-5
J: TRBJ2-7
length: 13
CDR3: ASSPPGQGAYEQY

V: TRBV6-5
J: TRBJ2-7
length: 13
CDR3: ASRRDRDPLYEQY

V: TRBV14
J: TRBJ2-3
length: 15
CDR3: ASSPSTLDRAWDTQY

V: TRBV27
J: TRBJ2-7
length: 13
CDR3: ASSPGTGPSYEQY

V: TRBV27
J: TRBJ1-2
length: 12
CDR3: ASSPPDRAGGYT

V: TRBV5-6
J: TRBJ1-4
length: 14
CDR3: ASSFRSPATNEKLF

V: TRBV27
J: TRBJ1-2
length: 13
CDR3: ASSFRQGLDYGYT

V: TRBV12-3/TRBV12-4
J: TRBJ1-5
length: 14
CDR3: ASSSDLPGGGQPQH

V: TRBV4-2
J: TRBJ1-1
length: 13
CDR3: ASSPAGGTRQGAF

V: TRBV12-3/TRBV12-4
J: TRBJ2-3
length: 13
CDR3: ASSSSRQGADTQY

V: TRBV20-1
J: TRBJ2-1
length: 9
CDR3: SAEDRNEQF

V: TRBV7-9
J: TRBJ1-6
length: 15
CDR3: ASSSNLWDSYNSPLH

V: TRBV7-7
J: TRBJ2-1
length: 13
CDR3: ASSLGLAGRDEQF

V: TRBV7-9
J: TRBJ1-2
length: 14
CDR3: ASSLELPGTTNGYT

V: TRBV18
J: TRBJ1-6
length: 14
CDR3: ASSPSQGPFNSPLH

V: TRBV7-3
J: TRBJ1-1
length: 14
CDR3: ASSPTLAGTVTEAF